One sample yielded the 3 T cell receptor beta chains listed below, sequenced in a study of blood T cells in healthy people across ages. A J-beta primer mix and a sample-barcoded 5' primer were used in a second PCR of roughly 7 to 12 cycles. One entry per CDR3 protein results from TCRdb running MiXCR on the 5' RACE reads. This sample has about 1,800,000 distinct CDR3 sequences, with roughly 30% found just once. Input material: blood. The receptors originated from a woman in her twenties or thirties in good health.

This chain links TRBV7-2 with TRBJ2-1; unclear D gene. Germline CDR1 and CDR2: SGHTA and FQGNSA. The V gene lost 5 bases and the J gene lost 9 bases, with 14 bases spanning the gap. This CDR3 is 13 amino acids long. CDR3 amino acids: CASSAILDGEQFF. The CDR3 coding sequence is TGTGCCAGCAGCGCAATATTAGACGGTGAGCAGTTCTTC.

In its sample, this clonotype was seen a few times. The V and J genes are TRBV19 and TRBJ2-5; 7 nucleotides align to TRBD1. Unmatched junction bases numbered 7, after V lost 8 bases and J lost 4 bases. This CDR3 spans 13 amino acids. Per germline, CDR1 LNHDA and CDR2 SQIVND (reference sequence). CDR3 residues: CASEDRYGETQYF. For the CDR3, the DNA is TGTGCCAGTGAGGACAGGTACGGAGAGACCCAGTACTTC.

The table lists this clonotype with a few counts. The V and J genes are TRBV20-1 and TRBJ2-1; perhaps TRBD2 as D (6 bases). The CDR3 covers 12 residues. CDR1 and CDR2 from the germline V gene are DFQATT and SNEGSKA (reference sequence). V lost 4 bases to trimming and J lost 5 bases, with 9 bases between them. As DNA, the CDR3 is TGCAGTGCTAATGCGGGGAACAATGAGCAGTTCTTC. It specifies CSANAGNNEQFF.